Reported below is one T cell receptor (beta chain). The antigen remains unidentified. These data originate in a study of CD8+CD57+ T cells in acquired aplastic anemia. The study, taken as a whole, reports: Sharing between patients and controls was observed for roughly 30 CD8+ CDR3 sequences. With respect to CD8+ Simpson's diversity, patients and controls did not differ significantly.

The germline V gene has CDR1 MGHDK and CDR2 SYGVNS. The ends were cut back, 2 bases at V and 5 bases at J, with 16 bases in the middle. CDR3 length: 15 amino acids. Before being chosen for sequencing, patients had shown CD8+CD57+ cell expansion by flow cytometry. Blood sampling was performed on the patients, and none of them had received therapy by then. The use of genomic DNA as template underpinned the TCR beta VDJ and CDR3 profiling. TCRdb ran MiXCR on the reads and lists one entry per CDR3 protein. There are about 150,000 distinct CDR3 sequences in the sample; approximately 51% occur only once, and roughly 3.2% lies in the top ten.

Sequencing input: sorted CD4+, CD8+, or CD8+CD57+ T cells (not recorded which) from PBMCs. The source of this sequence is a human donor with aplastic anemia. V gene TRBV25-1 combines with J gene TRBJ2-7; D is unclear. CDR3: CASSEEGGILNEQYF. The CDR3 DNA sequence: TGTGCCAGCAGTGAAGAAGGCGGAATCCTGAACGAGCAGTACTTC.